The clone carrying this TCR beta chain was detected only a few times. Template switching added a universal primer site; cDNA carried unique molecular identifiers. TCRdb processed the 5' RACE reads anew with MiXCR; each CDR3 protein has one entry. The top ten clones hold 2.9% of a sample with a few hundred thousand distinct CDR3 sequences, less than 25% of them seen once. The CDR3 sequence is 13 residues long. V shed 5 bases and J shed 5 bases, with 13 bases lying between them. Germline V gene data show CDR1 as MNHNS and CDR2 as SASEGT. This sample is part of a study of identical twins. These data were also filed under a second study, of T cells expressing NK-cell markers. As reported in that work: With an anti-gamma-delta TCR antibody, sorting in several experiments was kept to alpha-beta TCR T cells. CD8+ T cells in 5 or 6 donors included dominant NKG2C+ clonotypes at about 1.0-8%. Once again these clonotypes came out on top in the CD3+CD56-NKG2C+ fraction of a handful of donors.

The sequenced material came from CD4+ T cells sorted from blood. The chain joins TRBV6-1 to TRBJ2-7; D may be TRBD1 (5 bases). The sequence derives from a woman younger than 35 in good health. The CDR3 sequence is CASSTSGRHEQYF. The CDR3 DNA reads TGTGCCAGCAGTACCTCAGGGCGCCACGAGCAGTACTTC.